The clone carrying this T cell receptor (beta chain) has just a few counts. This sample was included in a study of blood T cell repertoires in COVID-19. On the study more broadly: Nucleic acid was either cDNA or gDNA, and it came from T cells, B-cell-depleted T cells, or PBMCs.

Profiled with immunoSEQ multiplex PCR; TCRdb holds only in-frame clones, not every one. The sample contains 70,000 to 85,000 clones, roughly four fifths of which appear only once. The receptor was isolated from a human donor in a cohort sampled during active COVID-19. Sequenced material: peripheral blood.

The CDR3 region has the DNA TGTGCCAGCTCAACTGACCAGGGTTTCACTGAAGCTTTCTTT. It translates to CASSTDQGFTEAFF. The rearrangement uses TRBV18 and TRBJ1-1; possible D gene TRBD1, 5 bases. Trimming removed 5 bases at V and 4 bases at J, with 14 bases between. Per germline, CDR1 KGHSH and CDR2 LQKENI. The CDR3 sequence is 14 residues long.